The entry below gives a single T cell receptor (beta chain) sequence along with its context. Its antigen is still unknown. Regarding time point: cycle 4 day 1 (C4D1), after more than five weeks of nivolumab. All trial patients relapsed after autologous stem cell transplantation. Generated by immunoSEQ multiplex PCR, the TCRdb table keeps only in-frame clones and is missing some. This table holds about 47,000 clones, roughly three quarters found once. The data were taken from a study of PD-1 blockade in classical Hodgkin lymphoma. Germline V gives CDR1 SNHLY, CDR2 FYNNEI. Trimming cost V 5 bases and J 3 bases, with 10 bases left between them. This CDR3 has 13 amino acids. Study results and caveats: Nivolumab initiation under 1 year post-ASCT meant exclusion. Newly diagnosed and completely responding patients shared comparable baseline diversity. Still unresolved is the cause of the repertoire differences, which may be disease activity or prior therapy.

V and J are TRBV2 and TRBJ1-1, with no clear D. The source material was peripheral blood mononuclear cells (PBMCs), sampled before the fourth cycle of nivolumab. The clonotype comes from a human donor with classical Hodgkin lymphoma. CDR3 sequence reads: CASSPEVDTEAFF. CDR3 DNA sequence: TGTGCCAGCAGTCCCGAAGTAGACACTGAAGCTTTCTTT.